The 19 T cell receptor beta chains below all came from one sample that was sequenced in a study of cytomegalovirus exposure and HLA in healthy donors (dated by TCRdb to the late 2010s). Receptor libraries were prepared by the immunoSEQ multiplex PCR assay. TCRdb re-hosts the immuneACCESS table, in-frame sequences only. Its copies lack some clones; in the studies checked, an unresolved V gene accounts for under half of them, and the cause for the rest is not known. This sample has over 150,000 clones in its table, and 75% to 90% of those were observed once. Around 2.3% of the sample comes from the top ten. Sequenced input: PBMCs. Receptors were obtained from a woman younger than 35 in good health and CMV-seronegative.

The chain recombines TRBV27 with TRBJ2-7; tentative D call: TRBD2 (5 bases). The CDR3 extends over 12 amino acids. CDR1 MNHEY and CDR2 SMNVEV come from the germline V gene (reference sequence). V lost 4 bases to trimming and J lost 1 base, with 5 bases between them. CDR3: CASSSGSYEQYF. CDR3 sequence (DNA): TGTGCCAGCAGTTCGGGATCCTACGAGCAGTACTTC.

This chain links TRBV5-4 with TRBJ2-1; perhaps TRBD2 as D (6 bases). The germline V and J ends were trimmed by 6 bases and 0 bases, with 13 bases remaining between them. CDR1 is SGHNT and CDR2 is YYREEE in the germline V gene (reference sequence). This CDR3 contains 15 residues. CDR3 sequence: CASTTGGSSYNEQFF. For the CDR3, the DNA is TGTGCCAGCACCACCGGGGGTAGCTCCTACAATGAGCAGTTCTTC. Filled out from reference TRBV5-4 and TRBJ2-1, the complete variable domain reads ETGVTQSPTHLIKTRGQQVTLRCSSQSGHNTVSWYQQALGQGPQFIFQYYREEENGRGNFPPRFSGLQFPNYSSELNVNALELDDSALYLCASTTGGSSYNEQFFGPGTRLTVL.

The CDR3 region is CASSEQSIYNEQFF. CDR3 DNA: TGTGCCAGCAGTGAACAGTCGATTTACAATGAGCAGTTCTTC. The chain recombines TRBV2 with TRBJ2-1, with D hard to call. V was cut by 2 bases and J by 4 bases, with 9 bases left in between. This CDR3 is built from 14 residues. The germline V gene has CDR1 SNHLY and CDR2 FYNNEI.

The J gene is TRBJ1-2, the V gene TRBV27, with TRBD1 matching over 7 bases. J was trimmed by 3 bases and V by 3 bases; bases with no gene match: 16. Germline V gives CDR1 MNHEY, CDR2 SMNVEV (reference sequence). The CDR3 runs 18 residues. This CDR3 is CASSFSYRGQMNDYGYTF. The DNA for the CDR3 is TGTGCCAGCAGTTTCTCCTACAGGGGCCAGATGAACGACTATGGCTACACCTTC.

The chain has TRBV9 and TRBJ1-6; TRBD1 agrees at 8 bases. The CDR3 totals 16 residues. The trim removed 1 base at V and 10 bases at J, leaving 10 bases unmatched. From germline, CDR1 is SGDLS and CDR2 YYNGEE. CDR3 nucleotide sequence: TGTGCCAGCAGCGTACGTGGACAGGGTTCGGGATCACCCCTCCACTTT. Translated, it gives CASSVRGQGSGSPLHF.

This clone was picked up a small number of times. The CDR3 nucleotides are TGTGCTAGTGGTTCTCCATCCGGGGGACATCAGCCCCAGCATTTT. Encoded protein: CASGSPSGGHQPQHF. This sequence joins TRBV12-5 and TRBJ1-5; D is perhaps TRBD1 (5 bases). Between the trimmed V and J ends, which lost 4 bases and 5 bases, there was a span of 15 bases. Germline values: CDR1 LGHNT, CDR2 FRNRAP. This CDR3 comprises 15 residues.

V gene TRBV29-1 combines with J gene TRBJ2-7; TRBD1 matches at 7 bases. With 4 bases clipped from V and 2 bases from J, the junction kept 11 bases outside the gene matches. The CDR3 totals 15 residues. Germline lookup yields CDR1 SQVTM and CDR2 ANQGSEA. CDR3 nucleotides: TGCAGCGTTGGCCCGGGACAGCAGTCCACCTACGAGCAGTACTTC. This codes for CSVGPGQQSTYEQYF.

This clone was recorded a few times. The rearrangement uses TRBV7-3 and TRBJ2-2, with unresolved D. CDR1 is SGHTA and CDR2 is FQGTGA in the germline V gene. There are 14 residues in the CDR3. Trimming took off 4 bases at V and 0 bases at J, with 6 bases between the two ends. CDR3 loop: CASSSHPNTGELFF. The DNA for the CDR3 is TGTGCCAGCAGCTCACATCCGAACACCGGGGAGCTGTTTTTT.

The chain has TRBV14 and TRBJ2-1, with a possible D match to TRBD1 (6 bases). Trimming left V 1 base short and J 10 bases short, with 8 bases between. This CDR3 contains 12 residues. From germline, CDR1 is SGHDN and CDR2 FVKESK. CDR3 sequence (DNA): TGTGCCAGCAGCCAAGCGAGGGGGGAGCAGTTCTTC. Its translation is CASSQARGEQFF.

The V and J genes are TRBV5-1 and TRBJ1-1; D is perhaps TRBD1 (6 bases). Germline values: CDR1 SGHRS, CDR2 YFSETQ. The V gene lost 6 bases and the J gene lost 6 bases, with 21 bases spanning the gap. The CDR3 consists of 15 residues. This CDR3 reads CASTLTEQGSAEAFF. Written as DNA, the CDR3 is TGCGCCAGCACTCTAACGGAACAGGGTAGCGCTGAAGCTTTCTTT.

The CDR3 sequence: CASSSRTADQPQHF. The CDR3 DNA reads TGTGCCAGCAGCTCTCGGACAGCGGACCAGCCCCAGCATTTT. The chain has TRBV5-4 and TRBJ1-5; D perhaps matches TRBD1 (6 bases). There are 14 residues in the CDR3. Trimming took 3 bases from V and 7 from J, leaving 14 bases between them. Germline-derived CDR1 and CDR2 are SGHNT and YYREEE (reference sequence).

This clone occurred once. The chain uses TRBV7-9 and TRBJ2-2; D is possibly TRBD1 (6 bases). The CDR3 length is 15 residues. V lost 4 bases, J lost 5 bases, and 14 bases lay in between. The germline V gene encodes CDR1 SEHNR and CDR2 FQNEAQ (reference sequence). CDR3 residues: CASSSQGPGTGELFF. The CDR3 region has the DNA TGTGCCAGCAGCTCACAGGGCCCCGGGACCGGGGAGCTGTTTTTT.

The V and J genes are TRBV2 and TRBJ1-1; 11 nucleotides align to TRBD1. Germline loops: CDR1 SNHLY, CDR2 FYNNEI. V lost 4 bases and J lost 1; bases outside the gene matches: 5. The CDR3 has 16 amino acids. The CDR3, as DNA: TGTGCCAGCAGTGTCGGACAGGGGGCATCGAACACTGAAGCTTTCTTT. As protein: CASSVGQGASNTEAFF.

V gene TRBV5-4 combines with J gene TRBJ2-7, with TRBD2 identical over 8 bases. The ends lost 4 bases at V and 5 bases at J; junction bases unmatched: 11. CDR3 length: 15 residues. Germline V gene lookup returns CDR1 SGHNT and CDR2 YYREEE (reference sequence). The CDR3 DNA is TGTGCCAGCAGCCCTCCGGGACTAGACTTAAACGAGCAGTACTTC. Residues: CASSPPGLDLNEQYF.

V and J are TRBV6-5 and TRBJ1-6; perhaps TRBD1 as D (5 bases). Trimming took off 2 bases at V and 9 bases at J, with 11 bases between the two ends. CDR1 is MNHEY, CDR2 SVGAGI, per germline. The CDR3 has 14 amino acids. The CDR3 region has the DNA TGTGCCAGCAGTTACGGCAGGGTCAGTTCACCCCTCCACTTT. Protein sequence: CASSYGRVSSPLHF.

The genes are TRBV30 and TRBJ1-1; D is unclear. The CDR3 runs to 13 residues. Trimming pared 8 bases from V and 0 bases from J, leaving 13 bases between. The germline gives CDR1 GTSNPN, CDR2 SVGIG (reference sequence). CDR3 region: CAGGKGLNTEAFF. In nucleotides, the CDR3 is TGTGCCGGCGGGAAAGGCTTGAACACTGAAGCTTTCTTT.

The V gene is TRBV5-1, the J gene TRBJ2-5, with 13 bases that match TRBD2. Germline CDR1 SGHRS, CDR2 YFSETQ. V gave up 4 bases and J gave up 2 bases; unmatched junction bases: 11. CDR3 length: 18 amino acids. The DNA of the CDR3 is TGCGCCAGCAGCCCCGGGACTAGCGGGGTCCGGAAACAAGAGACCCAGTACTTC. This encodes CASSPGTSGVRKQETQYF.

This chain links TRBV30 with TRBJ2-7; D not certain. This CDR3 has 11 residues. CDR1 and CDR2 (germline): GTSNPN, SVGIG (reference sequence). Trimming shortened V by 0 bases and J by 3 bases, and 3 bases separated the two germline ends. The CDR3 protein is CAWSVNYEQYF. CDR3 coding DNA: TGTGCCTGGAGTGTCAACTACGAGCAGTACTTC. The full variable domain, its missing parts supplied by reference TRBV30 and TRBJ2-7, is SQTIHQWPATLVQPVGSPLSLECTVEGTSNPNLYWYRQAAGRGLQLLFYSVGIGQISSEVPQNLSASRPQDRQFILSSKKLLLSDSGFYLCAWSVNYEQYFGPGTRLTVT.

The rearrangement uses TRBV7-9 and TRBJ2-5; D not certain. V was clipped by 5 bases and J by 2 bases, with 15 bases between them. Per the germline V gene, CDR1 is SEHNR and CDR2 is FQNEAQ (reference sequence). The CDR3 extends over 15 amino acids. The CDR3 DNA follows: TGTGCCAGCAGCCCCATGCGGTACTCACAAGAGACCCAGTACTTC. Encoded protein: CASSPMRYSQETQYF.